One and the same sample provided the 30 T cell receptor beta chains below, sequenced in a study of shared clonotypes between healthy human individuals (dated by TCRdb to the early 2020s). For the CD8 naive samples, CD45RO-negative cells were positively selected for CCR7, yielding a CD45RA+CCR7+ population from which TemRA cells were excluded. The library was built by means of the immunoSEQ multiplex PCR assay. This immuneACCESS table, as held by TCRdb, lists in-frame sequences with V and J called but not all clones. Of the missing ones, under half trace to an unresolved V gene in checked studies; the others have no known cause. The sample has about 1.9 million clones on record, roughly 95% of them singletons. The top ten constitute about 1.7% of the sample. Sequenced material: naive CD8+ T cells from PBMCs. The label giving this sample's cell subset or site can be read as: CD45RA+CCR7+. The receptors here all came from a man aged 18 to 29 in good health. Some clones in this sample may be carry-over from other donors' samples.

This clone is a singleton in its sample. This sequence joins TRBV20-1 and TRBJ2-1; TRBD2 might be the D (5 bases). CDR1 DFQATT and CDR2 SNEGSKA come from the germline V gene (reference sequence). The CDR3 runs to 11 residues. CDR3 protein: CRLSLGNEQFF. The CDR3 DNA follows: TGCAGACTATCACTAGGGAATGAGCAGTTCTTC.

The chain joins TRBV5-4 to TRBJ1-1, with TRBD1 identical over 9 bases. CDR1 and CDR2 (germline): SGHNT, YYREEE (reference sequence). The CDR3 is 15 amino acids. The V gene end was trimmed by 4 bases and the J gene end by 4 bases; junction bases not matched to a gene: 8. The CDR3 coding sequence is TGTGCCAGCAGCGTAACAGGGGGCAGGGGCACTGAAGCTTTCTTT. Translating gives CASSVTGGRGTEAFF.

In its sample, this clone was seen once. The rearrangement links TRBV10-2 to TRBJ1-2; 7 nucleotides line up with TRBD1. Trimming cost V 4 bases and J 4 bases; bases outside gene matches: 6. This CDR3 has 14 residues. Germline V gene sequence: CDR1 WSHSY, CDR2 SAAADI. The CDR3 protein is CASSARGPFYGYTF. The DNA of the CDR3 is TGCGCCAGCAGTGCGAGGGGGCCTTTCTATGGCTACACCTTC.

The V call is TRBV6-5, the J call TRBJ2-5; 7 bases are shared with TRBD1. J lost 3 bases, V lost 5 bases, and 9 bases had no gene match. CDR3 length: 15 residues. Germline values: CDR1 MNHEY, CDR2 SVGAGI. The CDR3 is CASSLHSGTEETQYF. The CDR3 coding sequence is TGTGCCAGCAGTCTTCATTCCGGGACAGAAGAGACCCAGTACTTC.

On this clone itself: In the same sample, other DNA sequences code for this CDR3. The CDR3 DNA follows: TGTGCCAGCAGTTACTCGACTAGCGGTTACAATGAGCAGTTCTTC. It translates to CASSYSTSGYNEQFF. The rearrangement joins TRBV6-5 to TRBJ2-1, with 9 bases fitting TRBD2. CDR1 is MNHEY and CDR2 is SVGAGI in the germline V gene. V shed 0 bases, J shed 4 bases, and the junction held 1 base outside the gene matches. The CDR3 extends over 15 amino acids.

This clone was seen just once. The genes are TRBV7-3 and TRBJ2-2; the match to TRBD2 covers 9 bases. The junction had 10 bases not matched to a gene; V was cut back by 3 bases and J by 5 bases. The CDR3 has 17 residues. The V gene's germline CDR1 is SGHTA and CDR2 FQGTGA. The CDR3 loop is CASSFTRGRASTGELFF. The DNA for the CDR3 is TGTGCCAGCAGCTTCACTCGCGGGAGGGCCAGTACCGGGGAGCTGTTTTTT.

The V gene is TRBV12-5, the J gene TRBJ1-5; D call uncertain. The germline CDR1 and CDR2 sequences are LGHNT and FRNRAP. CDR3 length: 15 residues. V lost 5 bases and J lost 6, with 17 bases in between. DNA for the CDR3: TGTGCTAGTGGTCCCTCGGAGGGTTTCCCTCAGCCCCAGCATTTT. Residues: CASGPSEGFPQPQHF.

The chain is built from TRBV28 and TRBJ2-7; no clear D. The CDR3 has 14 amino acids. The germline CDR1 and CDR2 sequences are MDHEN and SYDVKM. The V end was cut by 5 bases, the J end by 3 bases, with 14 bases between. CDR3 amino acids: CASSDTRAIYEQYF. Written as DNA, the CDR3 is TGTGCCAGCAGTGATACACGGGCTATCTACGAGCAGTACTTC.

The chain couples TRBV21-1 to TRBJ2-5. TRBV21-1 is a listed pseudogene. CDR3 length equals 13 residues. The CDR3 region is CASSRGRQETQYF. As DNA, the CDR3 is TGTGCCAGCAGCAGAGGACGGCAAGAGACCCAGTACTTC.

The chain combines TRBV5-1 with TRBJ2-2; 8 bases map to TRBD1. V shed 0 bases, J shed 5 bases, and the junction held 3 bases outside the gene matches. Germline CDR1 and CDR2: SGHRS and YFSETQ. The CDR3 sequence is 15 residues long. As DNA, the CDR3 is TGCGCCAGCAGCTTGGCCCAGGGGGCGACCGGGGAGCTGTTTTTT. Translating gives CASSLAQGATGELFF.

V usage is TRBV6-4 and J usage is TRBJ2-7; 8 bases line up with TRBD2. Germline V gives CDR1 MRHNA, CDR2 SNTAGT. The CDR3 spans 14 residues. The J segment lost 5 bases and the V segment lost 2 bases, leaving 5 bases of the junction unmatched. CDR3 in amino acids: CASSDVPGGHEQYF. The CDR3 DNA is TGTGCCAGCAGTGACGTTCCGGGGGGGCACGAGCAGTACTTC.

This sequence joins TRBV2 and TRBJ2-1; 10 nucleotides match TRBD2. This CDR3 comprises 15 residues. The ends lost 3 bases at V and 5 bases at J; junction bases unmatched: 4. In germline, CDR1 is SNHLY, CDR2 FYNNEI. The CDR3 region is CASSDGLAGDNEQFF. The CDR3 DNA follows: TGTGCCAGCAGTGACGGGCTAGCGGGGGACAATGAGCAGTTCTTC.

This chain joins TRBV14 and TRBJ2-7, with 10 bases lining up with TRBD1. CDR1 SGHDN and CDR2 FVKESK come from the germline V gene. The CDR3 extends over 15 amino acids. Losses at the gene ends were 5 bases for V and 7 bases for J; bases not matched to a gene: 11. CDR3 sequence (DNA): TGTGCCAGCAGCAATTCCGGGACAGGGGCCGGGGAGCAGTACTTC. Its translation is CASSNSGTGAGEQYF.

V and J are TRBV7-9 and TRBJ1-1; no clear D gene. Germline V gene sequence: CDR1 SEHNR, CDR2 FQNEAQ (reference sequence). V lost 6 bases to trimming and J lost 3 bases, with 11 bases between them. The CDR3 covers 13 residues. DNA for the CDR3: TGTGCCAGCAGTTCTGGGGTATACACTGAAGCTTTCTTT. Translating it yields CASSSGVYTEAFF.

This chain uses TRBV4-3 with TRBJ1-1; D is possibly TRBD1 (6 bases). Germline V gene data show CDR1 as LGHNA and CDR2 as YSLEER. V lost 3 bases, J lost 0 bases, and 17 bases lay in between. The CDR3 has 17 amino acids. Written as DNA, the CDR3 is TGCGCCAGCAGCCAGAGGGGGGGACCAGTGATGAACACTGAAGCTTTCTTT. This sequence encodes CASSQRGGPVMNTEAFF.

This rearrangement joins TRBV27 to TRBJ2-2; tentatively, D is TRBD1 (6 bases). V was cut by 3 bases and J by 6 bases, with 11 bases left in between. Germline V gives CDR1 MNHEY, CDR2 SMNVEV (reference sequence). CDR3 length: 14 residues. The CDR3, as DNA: TGTGCCAGCAGTTTTGTCAGGGGCCCCGGGGAGCTGTTTTTT. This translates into CASSFVRGPGELFF.

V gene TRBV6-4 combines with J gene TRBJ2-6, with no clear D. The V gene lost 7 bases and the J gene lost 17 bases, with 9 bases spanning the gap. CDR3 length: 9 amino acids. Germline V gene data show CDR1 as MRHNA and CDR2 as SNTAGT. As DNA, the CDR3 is TGTGCCAGCAAACCACCCATGACTTTC. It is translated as CASKPPMTF.

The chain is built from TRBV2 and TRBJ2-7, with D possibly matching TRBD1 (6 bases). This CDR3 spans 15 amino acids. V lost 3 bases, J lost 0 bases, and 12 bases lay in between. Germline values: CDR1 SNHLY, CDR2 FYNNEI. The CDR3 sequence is CASSDRQAVSYEQYF. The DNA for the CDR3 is TGTGCCAGCAGTGACCGACAGGCGGTCTCCTACGAGCAGTACTTC.

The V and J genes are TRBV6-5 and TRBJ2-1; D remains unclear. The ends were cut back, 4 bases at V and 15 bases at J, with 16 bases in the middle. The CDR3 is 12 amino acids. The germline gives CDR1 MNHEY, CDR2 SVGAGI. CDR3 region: CASSSQPERWFF. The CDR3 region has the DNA TGTGCCAGCAGTTCGCAACCGGAAAGATGGTTCTTC.

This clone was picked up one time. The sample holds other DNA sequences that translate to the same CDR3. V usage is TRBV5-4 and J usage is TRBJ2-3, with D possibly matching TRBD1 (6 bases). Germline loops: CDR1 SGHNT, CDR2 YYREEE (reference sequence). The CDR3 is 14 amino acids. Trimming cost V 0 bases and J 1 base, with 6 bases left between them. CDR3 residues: CASSLAGGTDTQYF. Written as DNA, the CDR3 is TGTGCCAGCAGCTTGGCAGGGGGCACAGATACGCAGTATTTT.

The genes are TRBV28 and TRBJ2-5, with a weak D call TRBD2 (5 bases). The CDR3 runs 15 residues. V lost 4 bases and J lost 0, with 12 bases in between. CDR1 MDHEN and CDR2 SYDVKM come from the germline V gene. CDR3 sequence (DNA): TGTGCCAGCAGTTCCCGAGCGGAGTACCAAGAGACCCAGTACTTC. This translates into CASSSRAEYQETQYF.

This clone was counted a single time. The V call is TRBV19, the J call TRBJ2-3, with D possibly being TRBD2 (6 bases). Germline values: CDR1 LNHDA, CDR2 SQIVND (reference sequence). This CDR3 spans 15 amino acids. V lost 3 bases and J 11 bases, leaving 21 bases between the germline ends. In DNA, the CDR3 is TGTGCCAGTAGTATTGGAGGGGTCAGCGGGCATAAGCAGTATTTT. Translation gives CASSIGGVSGHKQYF.

CDR3 in amino acids: CASSPPRLAGAPGELFF. CDR3 bases: TGTGCCAGCTCACCACCACGACTAGCGGGAGCTCCCGGGGAGCTGTTTTTT. This chain joins TRBV18 and TRBJ2-2; 12 bases agree with TRBD2. V gave up 0 bases and J gave up 6 bases; unmatched junction bases: 5. Germline V gene data show CDR1 as KGHSH and CDR2 as LQKENI. This CDR3 is 17 amino acids long.

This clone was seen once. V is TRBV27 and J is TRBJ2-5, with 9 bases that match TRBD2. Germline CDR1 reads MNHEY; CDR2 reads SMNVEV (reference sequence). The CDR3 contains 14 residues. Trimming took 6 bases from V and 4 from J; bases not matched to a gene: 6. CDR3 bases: TGTGCCAGCAGGGGCTTAGCGGGAGTAGAGACCCAGTACTTC. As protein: CASRGLAGVETQYF.

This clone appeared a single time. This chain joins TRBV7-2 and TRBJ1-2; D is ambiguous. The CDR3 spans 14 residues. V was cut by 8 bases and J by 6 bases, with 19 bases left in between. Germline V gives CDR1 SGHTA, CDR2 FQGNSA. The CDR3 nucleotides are TGTGCCAGCGGCGTTGTGTTTGTAGATCATGGCTACACCTTC. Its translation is CASGVVFVDHGYTF.

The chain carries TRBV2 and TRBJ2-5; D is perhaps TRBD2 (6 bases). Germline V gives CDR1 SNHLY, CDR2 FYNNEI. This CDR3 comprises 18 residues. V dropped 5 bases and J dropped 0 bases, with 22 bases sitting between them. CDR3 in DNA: TGTGCCAGCAGTTCCCCCGGGACTCCCCTTCCAAACCAAGAGACCCAGTACTTC. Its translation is CASSSPGTPLPNQETQYF.

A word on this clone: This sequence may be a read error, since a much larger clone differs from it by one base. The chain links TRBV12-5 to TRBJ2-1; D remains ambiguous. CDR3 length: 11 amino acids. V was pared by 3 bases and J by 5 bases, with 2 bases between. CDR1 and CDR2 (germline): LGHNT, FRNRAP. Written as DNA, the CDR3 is TGTGCTAGTGGTTTTGACAATGAGCAGTTCTTC. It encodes CASGFDNEQFF.

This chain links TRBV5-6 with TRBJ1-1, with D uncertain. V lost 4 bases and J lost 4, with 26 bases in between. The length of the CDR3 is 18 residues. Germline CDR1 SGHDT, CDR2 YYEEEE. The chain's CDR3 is CASSLPVWEEVGSTEAFF. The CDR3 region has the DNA TGTGCCAGCAGCCTGCCCGTTTGGGAGGAGGTGGGGAGCACTGAAGCTTTCTTT.

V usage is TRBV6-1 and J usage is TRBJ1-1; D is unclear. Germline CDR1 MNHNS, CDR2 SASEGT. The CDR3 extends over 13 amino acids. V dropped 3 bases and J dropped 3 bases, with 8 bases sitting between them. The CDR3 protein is CASSDPRDTEAFF. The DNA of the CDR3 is TGTGCCAGCAGTGATCCGAGGGACACTGAAGCTTTCTTT.

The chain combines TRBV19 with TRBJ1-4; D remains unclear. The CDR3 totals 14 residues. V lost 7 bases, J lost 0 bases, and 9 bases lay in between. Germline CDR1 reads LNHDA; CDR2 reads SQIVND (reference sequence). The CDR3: CASTAVATNEKLFF. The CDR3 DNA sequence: TGTGCCAGTACCGCAGTTGCAACTAATGAAAAACTGTTTTTT.